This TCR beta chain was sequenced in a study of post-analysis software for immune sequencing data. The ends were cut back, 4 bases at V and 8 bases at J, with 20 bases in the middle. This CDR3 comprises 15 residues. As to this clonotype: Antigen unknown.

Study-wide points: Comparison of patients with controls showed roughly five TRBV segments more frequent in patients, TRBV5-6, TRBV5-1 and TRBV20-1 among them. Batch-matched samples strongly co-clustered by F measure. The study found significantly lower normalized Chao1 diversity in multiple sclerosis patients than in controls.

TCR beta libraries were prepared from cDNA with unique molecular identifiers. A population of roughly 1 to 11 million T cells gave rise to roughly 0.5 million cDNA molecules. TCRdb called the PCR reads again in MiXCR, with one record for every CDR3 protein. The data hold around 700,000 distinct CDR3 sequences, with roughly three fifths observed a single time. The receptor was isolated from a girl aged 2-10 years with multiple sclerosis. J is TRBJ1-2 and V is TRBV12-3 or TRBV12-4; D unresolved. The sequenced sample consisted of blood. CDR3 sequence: CASSSTYGRPQGYTF. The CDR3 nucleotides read TGTGCCAGCAGTTCCACCTACGGCCGCCCGCAGGGCTACACCTTC.